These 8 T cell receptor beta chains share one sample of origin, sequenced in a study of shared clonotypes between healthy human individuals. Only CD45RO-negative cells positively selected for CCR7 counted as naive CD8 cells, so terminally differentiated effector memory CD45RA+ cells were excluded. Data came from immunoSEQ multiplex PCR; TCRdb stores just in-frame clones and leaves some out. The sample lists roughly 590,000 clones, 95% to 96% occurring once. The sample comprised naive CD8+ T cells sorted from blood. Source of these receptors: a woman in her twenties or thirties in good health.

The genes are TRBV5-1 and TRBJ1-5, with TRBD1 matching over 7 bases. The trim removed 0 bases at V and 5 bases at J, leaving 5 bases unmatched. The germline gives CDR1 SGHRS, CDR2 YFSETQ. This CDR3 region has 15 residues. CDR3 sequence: CASSLVRGLHQPQHF. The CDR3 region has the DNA TGCGCCAGCAGCTTGGTCAGGGGGTTGCATCAGCCCCAGCATTTT.

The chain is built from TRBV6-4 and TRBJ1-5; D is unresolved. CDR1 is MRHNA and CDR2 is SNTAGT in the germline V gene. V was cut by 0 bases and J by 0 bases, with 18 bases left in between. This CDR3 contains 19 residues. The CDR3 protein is CASSDSICIVTHSNQPQHF. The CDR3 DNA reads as TGTGCCAGCAGTGACTCGATCTGCATTGTGACTCATAGCAATCAGCCCCAGCATTTT.

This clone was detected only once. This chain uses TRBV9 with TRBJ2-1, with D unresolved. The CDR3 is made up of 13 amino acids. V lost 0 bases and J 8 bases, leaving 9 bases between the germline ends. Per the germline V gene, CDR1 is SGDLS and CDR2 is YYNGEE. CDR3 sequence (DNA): TGTGCCAGCAGCGTAGCAGTAACGGATGAGCAGTTCTTC. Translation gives CASSVAVTDEQFF.

CDR3 sequence: CASSYGLAGGSSYEQYF. The CDR3 nucleotides read TGTGCCAGCAGCTACGGACTAGCGGGAGGGAGCTCCTACGAGCAGTACTTC. V usage is TRBV7-8 and J usage is TRBJ2-7; 15 positions match TRBD2. The CDR3 is made up of 17 amino acids. V was pared by 4 bases and J by 0 bases, with 4 bases of the junction left unmatched. CDR1 is SGHVS, CDR2 FQNEAQ, per germline.

CDR3 in DNA: TGTGCCAGCAGCTTGGGGGGCTCGGCCACTGAAGCTTTCTTT. Translating it yields CASSLGGSATEAFF. V usage is TRBV5-8 and J usage is TRBJ1-1, with D possibly being TRBD1 (5 bases). The germline gives CDR1 SGHTS, CDR2 YDEGEE. Trimming took off 0 bases at V and 4 bases at J, with 10 bases between the two ends. The CDR3 totals 14 residues. Full variable domain (rest looked up from reference TRBV5-8 and TRBJ1-1): EAGVTQSPTHLIKTRGQQATLRCSPISGHTSVYWYQQALGLGLQFLLWYDEGEERNRGNFPPRFSGRQFPNYSSELNVNALELEDSALYLCASSLGGSATEAFFGQGTRLTVV.

CDR3 in amino acids: CASSLRGPYEQYF. As DNA, the CDR3 is TGTGCCAGCAGCCTCCGGGGGCCCTACGAGCAGTACTTC. The J gene is TRBJ2-7, the V gene TRBV7-9, with D possibly called TRBD1 or TRBD2 (6 bases each). The CDR3 has 13 residues. The V and J ends lost 5 bases and 2 bases respectively, with 10 bases between them. The V gene's germline CDR1 is SEHNR and CDR2 FQNEAQ (reference sequence).

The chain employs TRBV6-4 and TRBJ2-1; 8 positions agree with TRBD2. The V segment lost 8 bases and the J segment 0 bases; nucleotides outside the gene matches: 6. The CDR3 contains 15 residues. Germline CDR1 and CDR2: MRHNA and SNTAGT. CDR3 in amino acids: CASEPSGLSYNEQFF. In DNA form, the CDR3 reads TGTGCCAGCGAGCCTAGCGGGCTCTCCTACAATGAGCAGTTCTTC.

The CDR3 reads CASSRTLVHTEAFF. The CDR3 coding sequence is TGTGCCAGCAGTCGGACCTTGGTGCATACTGAAGCTTTCTTT. This rearrangement joins TRBV28 to TRBJ1-1; D is undetermined. The CDR3 runs 14 residues. V lost 5 bases and J 5 bases, leaving 15 bases between the germline ends. Germline V gene data show CDR1 as MDHEN and CDR2 as SYDVKM.